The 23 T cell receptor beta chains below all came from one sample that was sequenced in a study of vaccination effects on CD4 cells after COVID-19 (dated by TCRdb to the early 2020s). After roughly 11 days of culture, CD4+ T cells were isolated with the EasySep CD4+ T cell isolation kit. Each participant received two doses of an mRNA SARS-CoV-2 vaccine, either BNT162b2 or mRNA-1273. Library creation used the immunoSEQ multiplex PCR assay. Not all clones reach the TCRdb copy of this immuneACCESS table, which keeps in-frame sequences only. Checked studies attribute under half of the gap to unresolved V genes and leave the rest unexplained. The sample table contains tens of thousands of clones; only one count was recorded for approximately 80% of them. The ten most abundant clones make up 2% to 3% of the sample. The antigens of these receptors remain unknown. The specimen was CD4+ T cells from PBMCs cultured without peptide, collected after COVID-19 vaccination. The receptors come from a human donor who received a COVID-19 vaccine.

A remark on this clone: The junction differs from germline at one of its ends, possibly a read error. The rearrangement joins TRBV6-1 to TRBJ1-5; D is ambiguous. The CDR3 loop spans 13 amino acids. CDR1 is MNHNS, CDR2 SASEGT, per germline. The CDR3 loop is CASREVGNQPQHF. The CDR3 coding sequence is TGTGCCAGCAGAGAAGTCGGGAATCAGCCCCAGCATTTT.

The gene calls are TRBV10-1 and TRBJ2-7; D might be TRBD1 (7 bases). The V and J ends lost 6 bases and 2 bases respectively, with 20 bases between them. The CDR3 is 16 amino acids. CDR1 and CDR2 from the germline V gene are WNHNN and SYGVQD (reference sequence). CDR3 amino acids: CASRGGLPGQTYEQYV. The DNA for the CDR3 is TGCGCCAGCAGGGGGGGACTTCCGGGACAGACCTACGAGCAGTACGTC.

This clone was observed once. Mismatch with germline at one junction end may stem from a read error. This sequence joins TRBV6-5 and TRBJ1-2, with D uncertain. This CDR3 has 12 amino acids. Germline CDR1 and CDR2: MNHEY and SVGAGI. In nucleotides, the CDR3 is TGTGCCAGCGGTTACAACAACTATGGCTACACCTTC. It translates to CASGYNNYGYTF.

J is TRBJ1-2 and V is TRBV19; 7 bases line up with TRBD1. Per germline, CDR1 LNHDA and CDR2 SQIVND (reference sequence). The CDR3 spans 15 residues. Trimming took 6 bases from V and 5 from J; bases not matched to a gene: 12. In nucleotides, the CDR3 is TGTGCCAGTAGCAAGGGACAGCTCGTGGGATATGGCTACACCTTC. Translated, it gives CASSKGQLVGYGYTF.

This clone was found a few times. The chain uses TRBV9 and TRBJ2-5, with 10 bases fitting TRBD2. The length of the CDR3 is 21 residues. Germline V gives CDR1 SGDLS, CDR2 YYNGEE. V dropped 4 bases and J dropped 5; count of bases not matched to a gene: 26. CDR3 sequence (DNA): TGTGCCAGCAGCCCGAGCTCCCACCAGGTGGGAATAGCGGGGGGCCGGGAGACCCAGTACTTC. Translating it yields CASSPSSHQVGIAGGRETQYF.

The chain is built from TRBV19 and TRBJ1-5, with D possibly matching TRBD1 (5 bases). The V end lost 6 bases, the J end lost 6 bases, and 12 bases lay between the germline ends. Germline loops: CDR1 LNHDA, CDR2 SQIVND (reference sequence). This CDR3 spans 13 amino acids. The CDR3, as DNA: TGTGCCAGTAGGGGGGGTTACGGTCAGCCCCAGCATTTT. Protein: CASRGGYGQPQHF.

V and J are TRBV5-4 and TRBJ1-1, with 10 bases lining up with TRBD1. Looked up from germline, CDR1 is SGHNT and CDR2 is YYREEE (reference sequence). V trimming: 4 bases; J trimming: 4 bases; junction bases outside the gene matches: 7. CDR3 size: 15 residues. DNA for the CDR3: TGTGCCAGCAGCCCGAGACAGGGGGCGAGCACTGAAGCTTTCTTT. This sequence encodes CASSPRQGASTEAFF.

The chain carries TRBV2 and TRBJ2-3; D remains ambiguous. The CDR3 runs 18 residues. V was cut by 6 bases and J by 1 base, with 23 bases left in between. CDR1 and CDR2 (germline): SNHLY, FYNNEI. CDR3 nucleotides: TGTGCCAGCAGGGAACTCGGATCGCTCTTATCCCGCACAGATACGCAGTATTTT. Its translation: CASRELGSLLSRTDTQYF.

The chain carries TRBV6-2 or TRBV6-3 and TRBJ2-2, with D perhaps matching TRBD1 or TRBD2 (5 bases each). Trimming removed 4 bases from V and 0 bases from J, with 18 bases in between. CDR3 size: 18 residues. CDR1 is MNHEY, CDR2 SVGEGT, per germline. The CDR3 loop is CASSFDPGTPSNTGELFF. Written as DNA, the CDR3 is TGTGCCAGCAGTTTCGACCCCGGGACCCCGTCGAACACCGGGGAGCTGTTTTTT.

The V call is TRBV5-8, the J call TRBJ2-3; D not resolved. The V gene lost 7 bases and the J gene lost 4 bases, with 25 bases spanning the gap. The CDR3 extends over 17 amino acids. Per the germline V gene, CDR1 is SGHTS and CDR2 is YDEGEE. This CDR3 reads CASPKAPTLPIPDTQYF. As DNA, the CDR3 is TGTGCCAGCCCCAAGGCCCCGACACTACCAATCCCAGATACGCAGTATTTT.

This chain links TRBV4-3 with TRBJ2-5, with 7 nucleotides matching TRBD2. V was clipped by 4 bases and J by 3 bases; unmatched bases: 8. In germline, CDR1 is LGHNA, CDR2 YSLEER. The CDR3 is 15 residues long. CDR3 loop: CASSRDGRSEETQYF. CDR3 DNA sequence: TGCGCCAGCAGCCGGGACGGGAGGAGTGAAGAGACCCAGTACTTC.

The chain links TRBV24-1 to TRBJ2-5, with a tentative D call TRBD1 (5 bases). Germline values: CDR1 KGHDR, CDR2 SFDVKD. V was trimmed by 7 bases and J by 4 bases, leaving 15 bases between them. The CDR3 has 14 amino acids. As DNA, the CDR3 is TGTGCCACCAGCAGTCCAGGGAATCGAGAGACCCAGTACTTC. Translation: CATSSPGNRETQYF.

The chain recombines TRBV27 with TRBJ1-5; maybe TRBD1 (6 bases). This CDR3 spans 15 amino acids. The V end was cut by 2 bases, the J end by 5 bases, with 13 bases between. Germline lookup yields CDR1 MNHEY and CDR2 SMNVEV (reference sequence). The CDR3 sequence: CASSLDRTEDQPQHF. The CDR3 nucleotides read TGTGCCAGCAGTTTAGACCGGACAGAAGATCAGCCCCAGCATTTT.

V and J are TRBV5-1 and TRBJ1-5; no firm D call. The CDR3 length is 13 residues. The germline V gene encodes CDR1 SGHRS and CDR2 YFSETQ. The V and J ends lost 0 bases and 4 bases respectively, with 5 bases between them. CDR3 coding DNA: TGCGCCAGCAGCTTGGACGCTAATCAGCCCCAGCATTTT. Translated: CASSLDANQPQHF. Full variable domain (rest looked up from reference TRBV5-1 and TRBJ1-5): KAGVTQTPRYLIKTRGQQVTLSCSPISGHRSVSWYQQTPGQGLQFLFEYFSETQRNKGNFPGRFSGRQFSNSRSEMNVSTLELGDSALYLCASSLDANQPQHFGDGTRLSIL.

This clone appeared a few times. The CDR3 DNA sequence: TGTGCCAGCAGTTACTCGAGAGGGGTGGGAAACACCATATATTTT. Its protein is CASSYSRGVGNTIYF. The chain employs TRBV6-5 and TRBJ1-3; TRBD1 might be the D (5 bases). Germline CDR1 reads MNHEY; CDR2 reads SVGAGI. The CDR3 loop spans 15 amino acids. Trimming stripped 0 bases from V and 4 bases from J, with 10 bases between.

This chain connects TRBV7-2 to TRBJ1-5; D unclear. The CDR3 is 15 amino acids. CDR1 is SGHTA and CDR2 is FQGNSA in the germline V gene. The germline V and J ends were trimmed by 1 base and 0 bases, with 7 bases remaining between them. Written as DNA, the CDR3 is TGTGCCAGCAGCTTAGGGATTAATAGCAATCAGCCCCAGCATTTT. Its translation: CASSLGINSNQPQHF.

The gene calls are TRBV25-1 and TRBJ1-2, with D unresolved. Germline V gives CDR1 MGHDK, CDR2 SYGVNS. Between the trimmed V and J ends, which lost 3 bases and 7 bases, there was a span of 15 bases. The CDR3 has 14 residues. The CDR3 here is CASSDRALSGGYTF. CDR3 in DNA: TGTGCCAGCAGTGATAGGGCACTTTCGGGTGGCTACACCTTC.

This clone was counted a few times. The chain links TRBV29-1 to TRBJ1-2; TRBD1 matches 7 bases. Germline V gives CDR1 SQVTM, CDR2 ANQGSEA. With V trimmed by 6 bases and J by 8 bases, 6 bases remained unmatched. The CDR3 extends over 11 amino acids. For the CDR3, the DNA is TGCAGCGTCGGGGACAGCAAGGGCTACACCTTC. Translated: CSVGDSKGYTF.

The CDR3 spells CASSDIPIGTNYGYTF. CDR3 in DNA: TGCGCCAGCAGTGATATTCCAATAGGAACTAACTATGGCTACACCTTC. The rearrangement joins TRBV10-2 to TRBJ1-2; no reliable D call. The V gene's germline CDR1 is WSHSY and CDR2 SAAADI. The CDR3 is made up of 16 amino acids. Trimming removed 3 bases at V and 0 bases at J, with 14 bases between.

In nucleotides, the CDR3 is TGCGCCAGCAGCCAAGTTCCGGGTTGGGCCACTGAAGCTTTCTTT. It yields the protein CASSQVPGWATEAFF. The rearrangement joins TRBV4-3 to TRBJ1-1; D gene unclear. With 1 base removed from V and 4 bases from J, the gap between germline ends came to 13 bases. Germline V gives CDR1 LGHNA, CDR2 YSLEER. The CDR3 is 15 amino acids.

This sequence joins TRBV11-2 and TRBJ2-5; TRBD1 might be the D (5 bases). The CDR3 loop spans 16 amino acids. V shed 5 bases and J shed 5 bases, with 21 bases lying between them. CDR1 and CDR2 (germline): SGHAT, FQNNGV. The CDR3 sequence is CASSPTPGSRVETQYF. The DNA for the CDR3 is TGTGCCAGCAGCCCGACCCCAGGGTCCCGGGTGGAGACCCAGTACTTC.

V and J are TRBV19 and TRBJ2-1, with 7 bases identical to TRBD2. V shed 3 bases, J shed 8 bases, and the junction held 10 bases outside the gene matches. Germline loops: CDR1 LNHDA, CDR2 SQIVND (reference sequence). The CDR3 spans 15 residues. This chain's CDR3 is CASSIGRVGGDEQFF. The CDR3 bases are TGTGCCAGTAGTATCGGGCGAGTGGGGGGGGATGAGCAGTTCTTC.

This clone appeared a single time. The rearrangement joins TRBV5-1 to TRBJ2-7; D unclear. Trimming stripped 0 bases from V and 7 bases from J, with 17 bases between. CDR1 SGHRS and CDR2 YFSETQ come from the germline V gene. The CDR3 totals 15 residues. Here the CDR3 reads CASSLAHPPFREQYV. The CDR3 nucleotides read TGCGCCAGCAGCTTGGCCCATCCCCCCTTTCGGGAGCAGTACGTC.